What follows is one TCR beta chain and its context. This specimen comes from a study of blood T cells in healthy people across ages. The germline V gene encodes CDR1 GTSNPN and CDR2 SVGIG (reference sequence). The CDR3 sequence is 16 residues long. Deletions cut 1 base from V and 11 bases from J, with 26 bases between. Primers used in a second PCR of about 7 to 11 cycles were a sample-barcoded 5' primer and a J-beta primer mix. Each CDR3 protein gets one entry after TCRdb re-called the 5' RACE reads with MiXCR. The data hold about a million distinct CDR3 sequences, with 35% to 40% observed a single time. Healthy Caucasians from Russia aged about 6 to 95 served as donors. Donors gave 8.5 to 10 milliliters of peripheral blood apiece.

What was sequenced was blood. This chain uses TRBV30 with TRBJ2-5; weak D call: TRBD1 (5 bases). The receptor was isolated from a young man in good health. The CDR3, as DNA: TGTGCCTGGAGTGCGATGGCAGGGTTTTCCTACAATGAGCAGTACTTC. Its translation: CAWSAMAGFSYNEQYF.